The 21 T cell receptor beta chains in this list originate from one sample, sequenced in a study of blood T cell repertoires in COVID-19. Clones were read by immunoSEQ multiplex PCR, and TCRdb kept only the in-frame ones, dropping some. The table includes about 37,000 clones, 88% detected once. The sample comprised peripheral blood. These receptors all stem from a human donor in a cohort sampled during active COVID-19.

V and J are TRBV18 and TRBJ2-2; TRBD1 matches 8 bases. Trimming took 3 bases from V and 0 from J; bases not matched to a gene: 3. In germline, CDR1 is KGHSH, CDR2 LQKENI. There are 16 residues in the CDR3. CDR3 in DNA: TGTGCCAGCTCACCCCAGGGGGCGGCGAACACCGGGGAGCTGTTTTTT. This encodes CASSPQGAANTGELFF.

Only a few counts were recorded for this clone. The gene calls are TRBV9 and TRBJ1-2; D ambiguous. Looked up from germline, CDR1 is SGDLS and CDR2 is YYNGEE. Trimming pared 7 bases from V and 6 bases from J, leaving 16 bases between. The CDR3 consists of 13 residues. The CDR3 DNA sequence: TGTGCCAGCTCTAAAGGGAGGGAGAATGGCTACACCTTC. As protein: CASSKGRENGYTF.

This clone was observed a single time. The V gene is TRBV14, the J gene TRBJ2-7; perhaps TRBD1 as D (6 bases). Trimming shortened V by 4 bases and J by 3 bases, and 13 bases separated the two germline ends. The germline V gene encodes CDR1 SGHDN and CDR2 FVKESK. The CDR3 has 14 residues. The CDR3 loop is CASSRTASFYEQYF. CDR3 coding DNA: TGTGCCAGCAGCCGGACAGCTTCATTCTACGAGCAGTACTTC.

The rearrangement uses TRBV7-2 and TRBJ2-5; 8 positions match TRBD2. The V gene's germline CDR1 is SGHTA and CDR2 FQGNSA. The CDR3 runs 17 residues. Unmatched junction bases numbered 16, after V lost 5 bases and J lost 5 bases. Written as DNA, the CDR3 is TGTGCCAGCAGCCCACCTCCGGGAGGGCTCGGAGGCGAGACCCAGTACTTC. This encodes CASSPPPGGLGGETQYF.

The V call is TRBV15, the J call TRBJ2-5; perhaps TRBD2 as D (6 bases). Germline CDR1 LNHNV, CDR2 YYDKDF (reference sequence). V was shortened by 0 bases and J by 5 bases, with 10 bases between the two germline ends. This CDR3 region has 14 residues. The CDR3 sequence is CATSRDKLAETQYF. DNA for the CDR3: TGTGCCACCAGCAGAGATAAGCTAGCGGAGACCCAGTACTTC.

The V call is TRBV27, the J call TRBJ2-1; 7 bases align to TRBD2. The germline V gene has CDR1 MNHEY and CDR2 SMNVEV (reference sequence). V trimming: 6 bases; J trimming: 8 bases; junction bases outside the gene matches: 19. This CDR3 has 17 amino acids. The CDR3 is CASRTTTMGGGYHEQFF. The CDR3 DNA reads TGTGCCAGCAGAACTACGACTATGGGCGGGGGTTACCATGAGCAGTTCTTC.

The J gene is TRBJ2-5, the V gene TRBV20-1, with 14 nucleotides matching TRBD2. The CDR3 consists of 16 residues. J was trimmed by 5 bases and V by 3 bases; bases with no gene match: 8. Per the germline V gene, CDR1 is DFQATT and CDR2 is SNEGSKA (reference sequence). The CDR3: CSASPTSGGAWETQYF. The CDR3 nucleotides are TGCAGTGCTAGTCCGACTAGCGGGGGGGCCTGGGAGACCCAGTACTTC.

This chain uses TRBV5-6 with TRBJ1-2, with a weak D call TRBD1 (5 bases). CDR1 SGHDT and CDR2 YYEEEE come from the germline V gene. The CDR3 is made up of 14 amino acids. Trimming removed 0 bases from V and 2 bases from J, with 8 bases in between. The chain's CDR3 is CASSLGQPNYGYTF. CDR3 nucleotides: TGTGCCAGCAGCTTGGGACAGCCCAACTATGGCTACACCTTC.

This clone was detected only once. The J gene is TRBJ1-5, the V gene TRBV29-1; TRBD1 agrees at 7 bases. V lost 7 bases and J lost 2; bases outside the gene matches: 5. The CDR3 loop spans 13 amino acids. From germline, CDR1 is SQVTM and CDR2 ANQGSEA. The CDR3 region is CSARTGGNQPQHF. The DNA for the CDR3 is TGCAGCGCCCGAACAGGGGGCAATCAGCCCCAGCATTTT. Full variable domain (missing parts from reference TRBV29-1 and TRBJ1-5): SAVISQKPSRDICQRGTSLTIQCQVDSQVTMMFWYRQQPGQSLTLIATANQGSEATYESGFVIDKFPISRPNLTFSTLTVSNMSPEDSSIYLCSARTGGNQPQHFGDGTRLSIL.

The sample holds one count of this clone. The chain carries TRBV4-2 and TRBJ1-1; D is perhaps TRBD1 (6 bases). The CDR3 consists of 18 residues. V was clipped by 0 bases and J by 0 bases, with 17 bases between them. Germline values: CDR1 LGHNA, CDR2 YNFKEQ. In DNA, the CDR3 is TGTGCCAGCAGCCAAGACGGAACAGGGCCCCTGATGAACACTGAAGCTTTCTTT. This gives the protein CASSQDGTGPLMNTEAFF.

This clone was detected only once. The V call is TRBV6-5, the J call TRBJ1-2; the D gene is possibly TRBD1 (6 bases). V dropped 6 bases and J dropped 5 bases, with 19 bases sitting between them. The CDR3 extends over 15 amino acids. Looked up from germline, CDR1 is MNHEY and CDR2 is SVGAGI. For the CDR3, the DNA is TGTGCCAGCAGCCCCCTTTCGGGGGGCGGATATGGCTACACCTTC. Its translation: CASSPLSGGGYGYTF.

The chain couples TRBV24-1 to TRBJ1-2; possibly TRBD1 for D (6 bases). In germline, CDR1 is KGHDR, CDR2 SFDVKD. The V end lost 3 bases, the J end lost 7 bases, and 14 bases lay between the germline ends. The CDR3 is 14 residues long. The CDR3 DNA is TGTGCCACCAGTGATACAGGGCTGGCGGCTGGCTACACCTTC. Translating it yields CATSDTGLAAGYTF.

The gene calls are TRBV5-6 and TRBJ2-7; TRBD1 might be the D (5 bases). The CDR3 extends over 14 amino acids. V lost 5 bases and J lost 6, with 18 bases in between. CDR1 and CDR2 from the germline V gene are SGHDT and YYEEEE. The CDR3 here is CASRARWIQGEQYF. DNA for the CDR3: TGTGCCAGCAGAGCGCGATGGATTCAGGGCGAGCAGTACTTC.

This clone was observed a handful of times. The CDR3 spells CASSSRGGASTEAFF. Written as DNA, the CDR3 is TGTGCCAGCAGCAGCAGAGGGGGCGCGAGCACTGAAGCTTTCTTT. The chain joins TRBV7-2 to TRBJ1-1; the match to TRBD1 covers 7 bases. This CDR3 comprises 15 residues. J was trimmed by 4 bases and V by 5 bases; bases with no gene match: 10. Germline assignment: CDR1 SGHTA and CDR2 FQGNSA.

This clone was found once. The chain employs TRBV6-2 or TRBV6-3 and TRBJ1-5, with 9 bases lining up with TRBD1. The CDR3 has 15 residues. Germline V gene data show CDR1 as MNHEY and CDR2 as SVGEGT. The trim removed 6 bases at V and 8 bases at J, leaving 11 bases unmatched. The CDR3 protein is CASSQWTGAPKPQHF. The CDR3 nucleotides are TGTGCCAGCAGCCAGTGGACAGGGGCCCCAAAGCCCCAGCATTTT.

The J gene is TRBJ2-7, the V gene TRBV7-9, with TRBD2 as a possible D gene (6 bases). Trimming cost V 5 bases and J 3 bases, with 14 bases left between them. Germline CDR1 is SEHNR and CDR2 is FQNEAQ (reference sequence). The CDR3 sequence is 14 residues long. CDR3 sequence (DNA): TGTGCCAGCAGCCCACCGGGAGCCTACTACGAGCAGTACTTC. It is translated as CASSPPGAYYEQYF.

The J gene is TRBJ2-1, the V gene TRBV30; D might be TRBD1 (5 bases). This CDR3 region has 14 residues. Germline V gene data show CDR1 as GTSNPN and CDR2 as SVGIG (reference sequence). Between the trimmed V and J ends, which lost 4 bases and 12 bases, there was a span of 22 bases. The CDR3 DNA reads TGTGCCTGGATCAGGAGCCCCGAGTCAAGGGGGCAGTTCTTC. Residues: CAWIRSPESRGQFF.

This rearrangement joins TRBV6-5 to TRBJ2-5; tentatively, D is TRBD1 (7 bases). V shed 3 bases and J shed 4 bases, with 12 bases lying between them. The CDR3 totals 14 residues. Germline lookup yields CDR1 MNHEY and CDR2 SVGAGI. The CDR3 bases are TGTGCCAGCAGTTATCAGGGGGGTCCAGAGACCCAGTACTTC. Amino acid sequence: CASSYQGGPETQYF.

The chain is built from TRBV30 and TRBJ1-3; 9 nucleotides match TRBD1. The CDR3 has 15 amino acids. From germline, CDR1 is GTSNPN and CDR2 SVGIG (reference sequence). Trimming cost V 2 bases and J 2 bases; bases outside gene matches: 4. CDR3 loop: CAWSTGGNAGNTIYF. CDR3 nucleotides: TGTGCCTGGAGTACAGGGGGCAATGCTGGAAACACCATATATTTT.

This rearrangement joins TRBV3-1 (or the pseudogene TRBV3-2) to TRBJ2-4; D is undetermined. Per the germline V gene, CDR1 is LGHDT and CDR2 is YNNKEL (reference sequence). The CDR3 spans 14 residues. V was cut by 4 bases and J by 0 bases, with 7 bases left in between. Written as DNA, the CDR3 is TGTGCCAGCAGCCGAGACATAGCCAAAAACATTCAGTACTTC. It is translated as CASSRDIAKNIQYF.

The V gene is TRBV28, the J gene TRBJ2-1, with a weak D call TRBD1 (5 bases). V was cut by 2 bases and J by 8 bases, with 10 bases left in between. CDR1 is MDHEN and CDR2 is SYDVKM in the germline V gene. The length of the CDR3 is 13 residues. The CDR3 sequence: CASSLANRHEQFF. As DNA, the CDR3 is TGTGCCAGCAGTTTAGCCAACAGGCATGAGCAGTTCTTC.